This T cell receptor beta chain stems from a study of shared clonotypes between healthy human individuals. Study context: The study used three CD4 naive, three CD4 memory, two CD8 naive and one CD8 memory plate per donor.

For sorted subsets, approximately 0.2 ug DNA per replicate equaled roughly 29,000 T cell genomes. The authors' processing: Owing to the provision of junction-only sequences devoid of quality scores by immunoSEQ, filtering differed. The protocol was immunoSEQ multiplex PCR, while the TCRdb copy is restricted to in-frame clones and leaves out a portion. From that table come the V and J calls and clone size; the DNA was used to work out D and trimming. Found here are fewer than 850,000 clones, roughly 91% of them singletons; the top ten hold 34%. Per the germline V gene, CDR1 is MNHEY and CDR2 is SMNVEV (reference sequence). The CDR3 has 13 amino acids. The V end was cut by 6 bases, the J end by 3 bases, with 11 bases between. In CD8 memory, CD45RO+ cells were put together with CCR7-negative CD45RA+ TemRA cells.

The sample taken for sequencing was memory CD8+ T cells from PBMCs. Described subset: CD45RO+ cells pooled with CCR7-negative TemRA cells. The chain has TRBV27 and TRBJ1-1; a possible D gene is TRBD1 (5 bases). The clonotype comes from a man aged 18 to 30 in good health. Some clones in this sample may be carry-over from other donors' samples. The CDR3 region has the DNA TGTGCCAGCAGGGCTCGGGGGGACACTGAAGCTTTCTTT. Protein: CASRARGDTEAFF.